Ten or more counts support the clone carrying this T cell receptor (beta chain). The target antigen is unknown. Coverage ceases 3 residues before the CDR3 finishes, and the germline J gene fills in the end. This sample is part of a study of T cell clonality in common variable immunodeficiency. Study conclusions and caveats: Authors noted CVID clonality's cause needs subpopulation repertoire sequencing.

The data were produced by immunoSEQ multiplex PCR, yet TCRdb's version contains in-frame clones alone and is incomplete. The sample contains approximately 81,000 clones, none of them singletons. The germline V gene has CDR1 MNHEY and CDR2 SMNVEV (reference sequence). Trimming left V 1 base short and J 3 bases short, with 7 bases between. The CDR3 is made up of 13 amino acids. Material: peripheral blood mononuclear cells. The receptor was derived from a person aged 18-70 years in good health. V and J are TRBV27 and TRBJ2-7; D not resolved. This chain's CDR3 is CASSLYNYYEQYF. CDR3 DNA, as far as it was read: TGTGCCAGCAGTTTATATAACTACTACGAG.